Presented here are 14 T cell receptor beta chains from one specimen sequenced in a study of blood T cell repertoires in COVID-19. Profiling relied on immunoSEQ multiplex PCR, and the TCRdb table lists in-frame clones only, not all of them. The sample lists 210,000 or so clones, around 83% occurring once. Sequences were obtained from peripheral blood. The origin of the receptors is a man in his forties or fifties with active or convalescent COVID-19.

This clone was seen a handful of times. CDR3 coding DNA: TGTGCCATCAGTGCGGCGGGAGGGCCGGTACATGAGCAGTTCTTC. It encodes CAISAAGGPVHEQFF. The gene calls are TRBV10-3 and TRBJ2-1; 9 bases agree with TRBD2. The junction had 9 bases not matched to a gene; V was cut back by 4 bases and J by 8 bases. The CDR3 sequence is 15 residues long. CDR1 ENHRY and CDR2 SYGVKD come from the germline V gene.

The CDR3 DNA follows: TGTGCCAGCAGCTCCGGGTGGCAGGGAGGCGGGGAGCTGTTTTTT. Encoded protein: CASSSGWQGGGELFF. The chain has TRBV11-3 and TRBJ2-2, with D perhaps matching TRBD2 (6 bases). CDR1 and CDR2 from the germline V gene are SGHNT and YENEEA. The CDR3 extends over 15 amino acids. Trimming took off 4 bases at V and 7 bases at J, with 16 bases between the two ends.

This clone was seen just once. This sequence joins TRBV5-1 and TRBJ2-2; maybe TRBD1 (6 bases). The CDR3 extends over 15 amino acids. Germline values: CDR1 SGHRS, CDR2 YFSETQ. V dropped 7 bases and J dropped 2 bases, with 15 bases sitting between them. The CDR3: CASRPWTDNTGELFF. Written as DNA, the CDR3 is TGCGCCAGCCGCCCGTGGACAGATAACACCGGGGAGCTGTTTTTT.

In this sample, this clone turned up many times. This chain links TRBV11-2 with TRBJ2-6; possibly TRBD1 for D (6 bases). The CDR3 has 17 residues. The V end was cut by 1 base, the J end by 0 bases, with 10 bases between. Germline V gene lookup returns CDR1 SGHAT and CDR2 FQNNGV. CDR3 sequence (DNA): TGTGCCAGCAGCTTAGGAGGGGGTAGCTCTGGGGCCAACGTCCTGACTTTC. Translated, it gives CASSLGGGSSGANVLTF.

The CDR3 region is CSASDTRSGNTIYF. The DNA for the CDR3 is TGCAGTGCTAGTGACACTCGCTCTGGAAACACCATATATTTT. J is TRBJ1-3 and V is TRBV20-1; D unclear. The CDR3 contains 14 residues. The germline V and J ends were trimmed by 3 bases and 0 bases, with 9 bases remaining between them. Germline lookup yields CDR1 DFQATT and CDR2 SNEGSKA (reference sequence).

The chain has TRBV7-9 and TRBJ1-3; the D is unclear. Trimming took off 3 bases at V and 4 bases at J, with 13 bases between the two ends. This CDR3 spans 15 amino acids. Germline V gives CDR1 SEHNR, CDR2 FQNEAQ (reference sequence). Here the CDR3 DNA reads TGTGCCAGCAGCTTCGTTCAGTCCACAGGAAACACCATATATTTT. Translated: CASSFVQSTGNTIYF.

The chain employs TRBV3-1 (or the pseudogene TRBV3-2) and TRBJ2-7, with TRBD1 identical over 7 bases. This CDR3 is built from 13 residues. Germline V lookup: CDR1 LGHDT, CDR2 YNNKEL (reference sequence). The J segment lost 2 bases and the V segment lost 4 bases, leaving 2 bases of the junction unmatched. CDR3 protein: CASSRQGPYEQYF. Here the CDR3 DNA reads TGTGCCAGCAGCCGACAGGGACCCTACGAGCAGTACTTC.

This sequence joins TRBV30 and TRBJ2-7; D is possibly TRBD1 (6 bases). In germline, CDR1 is GTSNPN, CDR2 SVGIG (reference sequence). Trimming pared 0 bases from V and 7 bases from J, leaving 13 bases between. This CDR3 has 13 amino acids. CDR3 in amino acids: CAWSVQGLWEQYF. The CDR3 DNA follows: TGTGCCTGGAGTGTACAGGGATTGTGGGAGCAGTACTTC.

The CDR3 loop reads CASSPSRQGAQPQHF. CDR3 nucleotides: TGTGCCAGCTCCCCAAGTCGACAGGGGGCACAGCCCCAGCATTTT. The chain links TRBV6-5 to TRBJ1-5; TRBD1 matches 10 bases. Germline V gene lookup returns CDR1 MNHEY and CDR2 SVGAGI. CDR3 length: 15 amino acids. Germline trimming cut 8 bases from V and 7 bases from J; bases unmatched to any gene: 11.

J is TRBJ2-7 and V is TRBV24-1; the D gene is possibly TRBD2 (5 bases). There are 16 residues in the CDR3. With 4 bases removed from V and 3 bases from J, the gap between germline ends came to 18 bases. Germline V lookup: CDR1 KGHDR, CDR2 SFDVKD. CDR3 sequence: CATSDPGREGSYEQYF. The CDR3 nucleotides read TGTGCCACCAGTGACCCTGGGCGAGAGGGAAGCTACGAGCAGTACTTC.

This chain connects TRBV9 to TRBJ2-7; 7 bases agree with TRBD1. V gave up 4 bases and J gave up 0 bases; unmatched junction bases: 4. The germline CDR1 and CDR2 sequences are SGDLS and YYNGEE. This CDR3 is 14 amino acids long. Here the CDR3 DNA reads TGTGCCAGCAGCCCCTGGACAGGCTCCTACGAGCAGTACTTC. Protein: CASSPWTGSYEQYF.

The chain combines TRBV2 with TRBJ1-2, with 7 bases matching TRBD1. The junction had 11 bases not matched to a gene; V was cut back by 6 bases and J by 10 bases. Looked up from germline, CDR1 is SNHLY and CDR2 is FYNNEI. There are 13 residues in the CDR3. The DNA of the CDR3 is TGTGCCAGCAGGGTTCAGCCCACAGGGGACTACACCTTC. It encodes CASRVQPTGDYTF.

The chain couples TRBV4-1 to TRBJ2-2; 9 bases map to TRBD1. J was trimmed by 2 bases and V by 3 bases; bases with no gene match: 10. This CDR3 is 18 amino acids long. Germline V gene lookup returns CDR1 MGHRA and CDR2 YSYEKL. The CDR3 region has the DNA TGCGCCAGCAGCCAGGGTCCCACAGGGGGCCCCAACACCGGGGAGCTGTTTTTT. Its translation is CASSQGPTGGPNTGELFF.

The V and J genes are TRBV29-1 and TRBJ1-4; D is unclear. Trimming pared 4 bases from V and 7 bases from J, leaving 10 bases between. CDR3 length equals 12 residues. Looked up from germline, CDR1 is SQVTM and CDR2 is ANQGSEA. CDR3 sequence reads: CSVAEGGEKLFF. CDR3 DNA: TGCAGCGTTGCGGAGGGTGGTGAAAAACTGTTTTTT. Supplemented by reference TRBV29-1 and TRBJ1-4, the full variable domain reads SAVISQKPSRDICQRGTSLTIQCQVDSQVTMMFWYRQQPGQSLTLIATANQGSEATYESGFVIDKFPISRPNLTFSTLTVSNMSPEDSSIYLCSVAEGGEKLFFGSGTQLSVL.